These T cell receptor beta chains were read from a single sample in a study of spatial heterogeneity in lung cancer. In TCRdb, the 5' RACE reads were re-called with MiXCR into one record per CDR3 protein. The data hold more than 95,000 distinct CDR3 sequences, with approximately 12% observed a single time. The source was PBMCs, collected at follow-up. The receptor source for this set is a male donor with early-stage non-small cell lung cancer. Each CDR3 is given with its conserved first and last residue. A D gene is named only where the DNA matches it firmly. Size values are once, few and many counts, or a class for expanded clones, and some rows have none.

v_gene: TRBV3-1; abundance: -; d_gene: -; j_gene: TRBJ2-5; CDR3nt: TGTGCCAGCAGCCAAGCGATGAGGGTCGGAGAGACCCAGTACTTC; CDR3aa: CASSQAMRVGETQYF
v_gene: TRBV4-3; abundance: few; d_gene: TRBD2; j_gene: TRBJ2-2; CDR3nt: TGCGCCAGCGGTCGGGGGGGCTCCACCGGGGAGCTGTTTTTT; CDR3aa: CASGRGGSTGELFF
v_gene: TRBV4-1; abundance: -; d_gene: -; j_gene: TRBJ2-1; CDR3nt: TGCGCCAGCAGCCAAGAAAAATACCAAAGCTCCTACAATGAGCAGTTCTTC; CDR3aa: CASSQEKYQSSYNEQFF
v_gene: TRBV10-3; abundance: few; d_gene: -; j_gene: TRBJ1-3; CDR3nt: TGTGCCATCAGAGGGACGTCTACTGGAAACACCATATATTTT; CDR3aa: CAIRGTSTGNTIYF
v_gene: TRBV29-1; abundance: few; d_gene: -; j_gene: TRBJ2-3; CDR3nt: TGCAGCGTCGCCGAGGCAGGGGTCACAGATACGCAGTATTTT; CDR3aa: CSVAEAGVTDTQYF
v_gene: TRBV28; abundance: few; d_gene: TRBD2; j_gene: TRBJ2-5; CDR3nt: TGTGCCAGCAGTTTATTTCGCGGGGGGAAAGAGACCCAGTACTTC; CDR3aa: CASSLFRGGKETQYF
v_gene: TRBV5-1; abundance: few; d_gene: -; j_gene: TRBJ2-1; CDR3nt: TGCGCCAGCAGCTGGCCGGTGGGCAGCTCCTACAATGAGCAGTTCTTC; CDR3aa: CASSWPVGSSYNEQFF
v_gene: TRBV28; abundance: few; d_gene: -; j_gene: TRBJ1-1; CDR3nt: TGTGCCAGCAGTGAGACAGGTATGAACACTGAAGCTTTCTTT; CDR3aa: CASSETGMNTEAFF
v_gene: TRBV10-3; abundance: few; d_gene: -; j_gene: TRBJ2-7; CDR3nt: TGTGCCATCAGTGTCTCCAAGTTCCCCATCTACGAGCAGTACTTC; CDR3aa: CAISVSKFPIYEQYF
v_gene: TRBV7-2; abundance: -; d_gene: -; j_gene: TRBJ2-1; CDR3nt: TGTGCCAGCAGTTCTACCTCGGCAGGCAATGAGCAGTTCTTC; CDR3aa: CASSSTSAGNEQFF
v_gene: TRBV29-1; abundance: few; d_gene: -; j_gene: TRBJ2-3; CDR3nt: TGCAGCGTTGAAATGGCTCGGCTTACAGATACGCAGTATTTT; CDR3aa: CSVEMARLTDTQYF
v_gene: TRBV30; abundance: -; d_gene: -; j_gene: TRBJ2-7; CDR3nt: TGTGCCTGGAGTAGACCCCCTGACAGCTACGAGCAGTACTTC; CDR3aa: CAWSRPPDSYEQYF
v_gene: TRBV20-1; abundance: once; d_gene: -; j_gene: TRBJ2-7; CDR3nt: TGCAGTGCTAGAGATCCGCGACTAGTTAACTCCTACGAGCAGTACTTC; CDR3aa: CSARDPRLVNSYEQYF
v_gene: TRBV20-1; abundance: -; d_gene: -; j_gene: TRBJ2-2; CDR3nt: TGCAGTGCTAGGTCGGGGGCCTACACCGGGGAGCTGTTTTTT; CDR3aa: CSARSGAYTGELFF
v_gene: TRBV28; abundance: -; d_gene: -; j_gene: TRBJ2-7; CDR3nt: TGTGCCAGCAGTCTACGGGTCGACGAGCAGTACTTC; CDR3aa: CASSLRVDEQYF
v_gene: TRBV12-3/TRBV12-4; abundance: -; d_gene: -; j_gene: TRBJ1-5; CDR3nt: TGTGCCAGCAGTCTTGGGGGCATTATAGGCGGTCAGCCCCAGCATTTT; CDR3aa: CASSLGGIIGGQPQHF
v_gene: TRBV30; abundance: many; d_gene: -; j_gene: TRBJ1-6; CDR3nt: TGTGCCTGGAGTTTTTCCGGGACGCGAGTGTGGAATTCACCCCTCCACTTT; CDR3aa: CAWSFSGTRVWNSPLHF
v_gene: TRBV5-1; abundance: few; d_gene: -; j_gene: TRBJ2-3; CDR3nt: TGCGCCAGCAGCTTGGTGTGGGGGGATACGCAGTATTTT; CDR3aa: CASSLVWGDTQYF
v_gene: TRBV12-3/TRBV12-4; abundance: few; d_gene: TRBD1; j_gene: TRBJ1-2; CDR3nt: TGTGCCAGCAGCATTGGACAGGGCTATGGCTACACCTTC; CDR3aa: CASSIGQGYGYTF
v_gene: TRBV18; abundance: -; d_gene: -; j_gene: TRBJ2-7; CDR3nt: TGTGCCAGCTCACCATCGCGTGGGCTCGAGCAGTACTTC; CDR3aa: CASSPSRGLEQYF